One sample yielded the 21 T cell receptor beta chains listed below, sequenced in a study of control samples from healthy donors and cancer patients. The data were produced by immunoSEQ multiplex PCR, yet TCRdb's version contains in-frame clones alone and is incomplete. This table has 55,000 to 75,000 clones, around 87% appearing once. The sample comprised PBMCs. The receptors shown here come from a woman between 45 and 65 years old with head and neck cancer.

The chain's CDR3 is CASSFIAGEQFF. DNA of the CDR3: TGTGCCAGCAGTTTTATAGCGGGGGAGCAGTTCTTC. The chain couples TRBV27 to TRBJ2-1, with 8 bases that match TRBD2. The germline V gene has CDR1 MNHEY and CDR2 SMNVEV (reference sequence). This CDR3 comprises 12 residues. V was pared by 3 bases and J by 10 bases, with 2 bases of the junction left unmatched.

The chain joins TRBV5-1 to TRBJ1-1, with a possible D match to TRBD1 (5 bases). The CDR3 extends over 13 amino acids. Germline V gene lookup returns CDR1 SGHRS and CDR2 YFSETQ. Trimming left V 4 bases short and J 6 bases short, with 13 bases between. For the CDR3, the DNA is TGCGCCAGCAGCCCCAATCTGGGGGCTGAAGCTTTCTTT. Its translation: CASSPNLGAEAFF.

This clone was counted once. The chain recombines TRBV4-1 with TRBJ1-1; TRBD1 aligns across 7 bases. The ends lost 0 bases at V and 8 bases at J; junction bases unmatched: 3. This CDR3 spans 13 amino acids. Germline CDR1 and CDR2: MGHRA and YSYEKL. Written as DNA, the CDR3 is TGCGCCAGCAGCCAAGACAGGGGGAGGGAAGCTTTCTTT. Translating it yields CASSQDRGREAFF.

This rearrangement joins TRBV6-5 to TRBJ1-1, with 9 bases lining up with TRBD1. J lost 3 bases, V lost 4 bases, and 3 bases had no gene match. The germline gives CDR1 MNHEY, CDR2 SVGAGI. This CDR3 comprises 14 residues. CDR3: CASSSGQGYTEAFF. CDR3 DNA: TGTGCCAGCAGTTCCGGACAGGGGTACACTGAAGCTTTCTTT.

J is TRBJ2-7 and V is TRBV19; TRBD2 aligns across 7 bases. CDR3 length equals 15 residues. Germline V gives CDR1 LNHDA, CDR2 SQIVND (reference sequence). The V segment lost 5 bases and the J segment 4 bases; nucleotides outside the gene matches: 11. The CDR3 protein is CASSAPGRELYEQYF. DNA of the CDR3: TGTGCCAGTAGTGCCCCCGGGCGGGAGCTTTACGAGCAGTACTTC.

The chain links TRBV5-1 to TRBJ2-5; TRBD2 matches at 9 bases. CDR3 length: 15 residues. The V and J ends lost 0 bases and 6 bases, in that order; junction bases with no gene match: 6. Germline V gene sequence: CDR1 SGHRS, CDR2 YFSETQ. CDR3: CASSLDGSGGKTQYF. The CDR3 DNA follows: TGCGCCAGCAGCTTGGACGGTAGCGGGGGAAAGACCCAGTACTTC.

The V call is TRBV2, the J call TRBJ1-2; TRBD1 might be the D (5 bases). Germline values: CDR1 SNHLY, CDR2 FYNNEI. V gave up 4 bases and J gave up 1 base, with 13 bases separating them. This CDR3 comprises 15 residues. CDR3 amino acids: CASSADSFRNYGYTF. CDR3 in DNA: TGTGCCAGCAGTGCCGACAGTTTCCGTAACTATGGCTACACCTTC.

The chain combines TRBV19 with TRBJ2-7; 7 nucleotides agree with TRBD2. This CDR3 is 16 amino acids long. Per germline, CDR1 LNHDA and CDR2 SQIVND (reference sequence). J was trimmed by 6 bases and V by 3 bases; bases with no gene match: 14. CDR3 sequence reads: CASSMAPGLILGEQYF. DNA for the CDR3: TGTGCCAGTAGTATGGCCCCGGGACTAATTCTAGGCGAGCAGTACTTC.

Regarding this clone: The junction departs from germline at one end; a sequencing error may be responsible. The chain couples TRBV28 to TRBJ1-3; D remains unclear. The germline gives CDR1 MDHEN, CDR2 SYDVKM. This CDR3 is built from 11 residues. CDR3 protein: CASRTGYTIYF. In DNA, the CDR3 is TGTGCCAGCAGGACTGGATACACCATATATTTT.

This CDR3 is CASSGPSLAGGHPSTDTQYF. CDR3 DNA: TGTGCCAGTAGCGGTCCCTCTCTAGCGGGGGGACACCCTAGCACAGATACGCAGTATTTT. The chain recombines TRBV19 with TRBJ2-3; 11 bases agree with TRBD2. The CDR3 is 20 residues long. The trim removed 6 bases at V and 0 bases at J, leaving 17 bases unmatched. Germline V gene lookup returns CDR1 LNHDA and CDR2 SQIVND (reference sequence).

Regarding this clone: A read error may explain this, as a much larger clone is one base away. Other DNA sequences in the sample encode the same CDR3. The CDR3 region is CASSPRQGGQPQHF. The DNA of the CDR3 is TGTGCCAGCAGCCCCCGACAGGGAGGTCAGCCCCAGCATTTT. The rearrangement uses TRBV28 and TRBJ1-5, with 7 bases fitting TRBD1. V trimming: 6 bases; J trimming: 6 bases; junction bases outside the gene matches: 8. Germline V gene sequence: CDR1 MDHEN, CDR2 SYDVKM. The CDR3 has 14 amino acids. Combining the CDR3 with reference TRBV28 and TRBJ1-5 gives the whole variable domain DVKVTQSSRYLVKRTGEKVFLECVQDMDHENMFWYRQDPGLGLRLIYFSYDVKMKEKGDIPEGYSVSREKKERFSLILESASTNQTSMYLCASSPRQGGQPQHFGDGTRLSIL.

DNA of the CDR3: TGTGCCAGCAGTCCCCAGGCAATAATAACAGGGAATTCACCCCTCCACTTT. Residues: CASSPQAIITGNSPLHF. This chain links TRBV28 with TRBJ1-6, with D maybe TRBD1 (6 bases). V was clipped by 5 bases and J by 7 bases, with 21 bases between them. Germline CDR1 and CDR2: MDHEN and SYDVKM. There are 17 residues in the CDR3. Based on the CDR3 plus reference TRBV28 and TRBJ1-6, the full variable domain is DVKVTQSSRYLVKRTGEKVFLECVQDMDHENMFWYRQDPGLGLRLIYFSYDVKMKEKGDIPEGYSVSREKKERFSLILESASTNQTSMYLCASSPQAIITGNSPLHFGNGTRLTVT.

The chain joins TRBV6-5 to TRBJ1-2; D possibly corresponds to TRBD1 (5 bases). V was pared by 6 bases and J by 8 bases, with 19 bases between. CDR3 length: 14 amino acids. In germline, CDR1 is MNHEY, CDR2 SVGAGI. The CDR3 DNA reads TGTGCCAGCAGAACGGGGGGTCCACCCACGGGCTACACCTTC. It specifies CASRTGGPPTGYTF.

The rearrangement uses TRBV5-4 and TRBJ2-1; D unresolved. Trimming cost V 4 bases and J 5 bases, with 16 bases left between them. Germline loops: CDR1 SGHNT, CDR2 YYREEE (reference sequence). The CDR3 has 15 amino acids. The CDR3 spells CASSLTPQSHNEQFF. DNA for the CDR3: TGTGCCAGCAGCCTAACTCCCCAATCACACAATGAGCAGTTCTTC.

Worth noting for this clone: Other DNA sequences within the sample encode an identical CDR3. J is TRBJ1-5 and V is TRBV7-9, with D perhaps TRBD1 (5 bases). CDR3 size: 13 residues. Trimming removed 5 bases from V and 6 bases from J, with 11 bases in between. CDR1 SEHNR and CDR2 FQNEAQ come from the germline V gene (reference sequence). This CDR3 is CASSGVGGQPQHF. CDR3 coding DNA: TGTGCCAGCAGCGGGGTGGGGGGTCAGCCCCAGCATTTT.

The rearrangement links TRBV5-5 to TRBJ2-7; 12 nucleotides align to TRBD2. V dropped 0 bases and J dropped 0; count of bases not matched to a gene: 4. From germline, CDR1 is SGHKS and CDR2 YYEKEE (reference sequence). The CDR3 spans 17 residues. The CDR3 sequence is CASSLDTSGGSSYEQYF. CDR3 DNA sequence: TGTGCCAGCAGCTTGGACACTAGCGGGGGGAGCTCCTACGAGCAGTACTTC.

V is TRBV5-1 and J is TRBJ1-1; D call uncertain. Trimming stripped 3 bases from V and 2 bases from J, with 11 bases between. This CDR3 has 14 amino acids. Germline V gene sequence: CDR1 SGHRS, CDR2 YFSETQ. CDR3 loop: CASSSFRDNTEAFF. CDR3 DNA sequence: TGCGCCAGCAGCTCCTTTAGGGATAACACTGAAGCTTTCTTT.

This clone was seen a handful of times. The rearrangement joins TRBV9 to TRBJ2-1; tentatively, D is TRBD1 (5 bases). The CDR3 is made up of 15 amino acids. From germline, CDR1 is SGDLS and CDR2 YYNGEE. The V end was cut by 0 bases, the J end by 7 bases, with 14 bases between. CDR3 sequence: CASSVGTLGVNEQFF. The CDR3 DNA is TGTGCCAGCAGCGTAGGGACGCTAGGGGTGAATGAGCAGTTCTTC.

This clone was recorded only once. This chain connects TRBV6-6 to TRBJ1-5; maybe TRBD1 (5 bases). This CDR3 has 14 amino acids. Germline CDR1 is MNHNY and CDR2 is SVGAGI (reference sequence). V lost 3 bases and J 5 bases, leaving 11 bases between the germline ends. Here the CDR3 reads CASSYEGPDQPQHF. CDR3 nucleotides: TGTGCCAGCAGTTATGAGGGGCCGGATCAGCCCCAGCATTTT.

The chain couples TRBV9 to TRBJ1-3; no definite D call. Looked up from germline, CDR1 is SGDLS and CDR2 is YYNGEE. This CDR3 region has 17 residues. Trimming shortened V by 3 bases and J by 8 bases, and 24 bases separated the two germline ends. The CDR3 coding sequence is TGTGCCAGCAGCGGCTCTAGCATGCGGGTACCTACAGACACCATATATTTT. This sequence encodes CASSGSSMRVPTDTIYF.

This clone was observed once. The chain is built from TRBV7-9 and TRBJ2-7; possibly TRBD1 or TRBD2 for D (5 bases each). The CDR3 has 16 amino acids. V dropped 1 base and J dropped 0 bases, with 13 bases sitting between them. CDR1 is SEHNR and CDR2 is FQNEAQ in the germline V gene (reference sequence). CDR3 in amino acids: CASSLVAGDHSYEQYF. The CDR3 DNA follows: TGTGCCAGCAGCTTAGTGGCTGGGGACCACTCCTACGAGCAGTACTTC.